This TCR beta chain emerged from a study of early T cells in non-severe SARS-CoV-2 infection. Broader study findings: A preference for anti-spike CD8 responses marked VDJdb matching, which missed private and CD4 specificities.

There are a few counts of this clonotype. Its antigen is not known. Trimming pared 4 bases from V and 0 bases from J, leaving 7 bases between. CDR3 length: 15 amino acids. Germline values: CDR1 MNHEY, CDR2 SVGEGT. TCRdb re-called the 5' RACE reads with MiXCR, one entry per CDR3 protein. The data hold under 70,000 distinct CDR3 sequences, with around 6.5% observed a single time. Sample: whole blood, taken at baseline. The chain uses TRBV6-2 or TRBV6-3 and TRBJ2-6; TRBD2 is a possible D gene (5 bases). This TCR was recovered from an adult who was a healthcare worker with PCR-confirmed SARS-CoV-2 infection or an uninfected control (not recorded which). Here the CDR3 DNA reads TGTGCCAGCAGTTTCGGGGACTCTGGGGCCAACGTCCTGACTTTC. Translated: CASSFGDSGANVLTF.